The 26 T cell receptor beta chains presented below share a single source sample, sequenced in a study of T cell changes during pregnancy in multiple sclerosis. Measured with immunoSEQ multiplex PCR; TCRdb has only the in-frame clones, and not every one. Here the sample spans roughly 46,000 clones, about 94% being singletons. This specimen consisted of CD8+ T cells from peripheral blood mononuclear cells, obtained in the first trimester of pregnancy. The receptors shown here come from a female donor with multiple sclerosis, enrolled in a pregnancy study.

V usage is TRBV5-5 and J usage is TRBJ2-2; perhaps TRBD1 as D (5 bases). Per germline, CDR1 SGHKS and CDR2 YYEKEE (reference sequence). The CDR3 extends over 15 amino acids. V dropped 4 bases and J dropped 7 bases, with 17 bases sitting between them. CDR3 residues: CASSARAPTDGELFF. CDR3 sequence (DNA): TGTGCCAGCAGCGCCAGGGCTCCGACGGACGGGGAGCTGTTTTTT.

The CDR3 loop reads CASSRGQGGIDTQYF. The CDR3 bases are TGTGCCAGCAGTAGGGGACAGGGGGGAATAGATACGCAGTATTTT. This rearrangement joins TRBV27 to TRBJ2-3; TRBD1 matches 11 bases. V lost 5 bases, J lost 5 bases, and 6 bases stayed unmatched. CDR1 and CDR2 from the germline V gene are MNHEY and SMNVEV (reference sequence). This CDR3 is 15 amino acids long.

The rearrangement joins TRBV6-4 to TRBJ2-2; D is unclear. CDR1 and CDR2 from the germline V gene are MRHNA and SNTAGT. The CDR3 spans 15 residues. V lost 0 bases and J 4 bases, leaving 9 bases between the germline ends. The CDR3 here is CASSDSAGITGELFF. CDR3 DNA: TGTGCCAGCAGTGACTCTGCAGGTATCACCGGGGAGCTGTTTTTT.

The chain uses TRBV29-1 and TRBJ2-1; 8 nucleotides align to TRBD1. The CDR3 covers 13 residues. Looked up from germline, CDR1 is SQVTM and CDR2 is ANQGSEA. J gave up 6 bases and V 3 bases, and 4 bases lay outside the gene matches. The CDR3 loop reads CSVETGETNEQFF. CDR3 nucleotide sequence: TGCAGCGTTGAGACAGGGGAGACCAATGAGCAGTTCTTC.

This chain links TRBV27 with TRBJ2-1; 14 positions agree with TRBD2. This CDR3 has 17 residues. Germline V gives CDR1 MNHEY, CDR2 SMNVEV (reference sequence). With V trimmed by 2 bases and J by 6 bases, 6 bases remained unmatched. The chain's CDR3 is CASSLTLGLAGVNEQFF. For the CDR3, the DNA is TGTGCCAGCAGTTTAACCCTGGGACTAGCGGGAGTCAATGAGCAGTTCTTC.

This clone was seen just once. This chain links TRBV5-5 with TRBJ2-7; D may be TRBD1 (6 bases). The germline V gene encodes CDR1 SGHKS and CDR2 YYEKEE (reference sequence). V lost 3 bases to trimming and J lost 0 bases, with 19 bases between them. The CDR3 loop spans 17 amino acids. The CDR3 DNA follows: TGTGCCAGCAGCTGGGGGTCAATGGGGGCCAACTCCTACGAGCAGTACTTC. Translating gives CASSWGSMGANSYEQYF.

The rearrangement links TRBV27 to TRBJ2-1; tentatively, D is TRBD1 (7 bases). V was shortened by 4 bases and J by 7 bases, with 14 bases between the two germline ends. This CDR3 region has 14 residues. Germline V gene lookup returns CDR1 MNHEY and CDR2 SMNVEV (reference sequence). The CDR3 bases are TGTGCCAGCAGTTCATCGACAGGGAGGAATGAGCAGTTCTTC. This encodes CASSSSTGRNEQFF.

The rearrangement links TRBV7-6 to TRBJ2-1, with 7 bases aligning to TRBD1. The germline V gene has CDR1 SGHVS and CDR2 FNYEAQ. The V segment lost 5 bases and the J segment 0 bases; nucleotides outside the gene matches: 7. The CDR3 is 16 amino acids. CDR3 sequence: CASSPRQGPSYNEQFF. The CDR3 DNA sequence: TGTGCCAGCAGCCCTCGACAGGGACCCTCCTACAATGAGCAGTTCTTC.

The CDR3 DNA reads as TGTGCCAGGGAAGCGGGAACAGGCAGCTCCTACGAGCAGTACTTC. This translates into CAREAGTGSSYEQYF. The rearrangement links TRBV2 to TRBJ2-7, with 7 bases matching TRBD2. The CDR3 runs 15 residues. The trim removed 9 bases at V and 0 bases at J, leaving 11 bases unmatched. Germline CDR1 SNHLY, CDR2 FYNNEI. Variable domain in full (rest from reference TRBV2 and TRBJ2-7): EPEVTQTPSHQVTQMGQEVILRCVPISNHLYFYWYRQILGQKVEFLVSFYNNEISEKSEIFDDQFSVERPDGSNFTLKIRSTKLEDSAMYFCAREAGTGSSYEQYFGPGTRLTVT.

CDR3 nucleotide sequence: TGCGCCAGCTTGGAAGGAACAGGCCCAGGGGAGGGCTACACCTTC. It codes for CASLEGTGPGEGYTF. J is TRBJ1-2 and V is TRBV5-1; the D gene is possibly TRBD1 (6 bases). V lost 7 bases to trimming and J lost 8 bases, with 24 bases between them. CDR3 length: 15 residues. Germline CDR1 SGHRS, CDR2 YFSETQ.

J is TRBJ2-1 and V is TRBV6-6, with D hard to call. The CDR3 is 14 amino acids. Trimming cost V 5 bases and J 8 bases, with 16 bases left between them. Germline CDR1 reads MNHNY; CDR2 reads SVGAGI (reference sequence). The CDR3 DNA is TGTGCCAGCAGTCCCGGGTCCCGCACGGATGAGCAGTTCTTC. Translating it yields CASSPGSRTDEQFF.

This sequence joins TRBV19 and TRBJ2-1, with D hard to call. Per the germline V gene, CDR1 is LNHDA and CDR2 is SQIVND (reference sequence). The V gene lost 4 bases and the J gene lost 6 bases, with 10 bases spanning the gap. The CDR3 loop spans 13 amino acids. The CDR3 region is CASSSLLVNEQFF. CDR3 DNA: TGTGCCAGTAGTAGCCTCTTAGTCAATGAGCAGTTCTTC. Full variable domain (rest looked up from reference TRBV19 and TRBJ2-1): DGGITQSPKYLFRKEGQNVTLSCEQNLNHDAMYWYRQDPGQGLRLIYYSQIVNDFQKGDIAEGYSVSREKKESFPLTVTSAQKNPTAFYLCASSSLLVNEQFFGPGTRLTVL.

CDR3 residues: CASSYRDRGFPEAFF. CDR3 DNA sequence: TGTGCCAGCAGCTACCGGGACAGGGGATTTCCTGAAGCTTTCTTT. J is TRBJ1-1 and V is TRBV11-1; TRBD1 aligns across 10 bases. After removal of 4 bases from V and 6 bases from J, the junction contained 8 bases not matched to a gene. CDR3 size: 15 residues. The V gene's germline CDR1 is SGHAT and CDR2 FQDESV (reference sequence). Together with reference TRBV11-1 and TRBJ1-1, the CDR3 gives the full variable domain: EAEVAQSPRYKITEKSQAVAFWCDPISGHATLYWYRQILGQGPELLVQFQDESVVDDSQLPKDRFSAERLKGVDSTLKIQPAELGDSAMYLCASSYRDRGFPEAFFGQGTRLTVV.

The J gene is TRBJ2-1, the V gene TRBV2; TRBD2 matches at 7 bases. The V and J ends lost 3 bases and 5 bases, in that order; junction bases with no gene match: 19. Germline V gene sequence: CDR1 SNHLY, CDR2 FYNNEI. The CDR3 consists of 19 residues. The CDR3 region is CASSDTFLAAPGGDNEQFF. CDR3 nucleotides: TGTGCCAGCAGTGATACGTTTCTAGCGGCCCCCGGTGGGGACAATGAGCAGTTCTTC.

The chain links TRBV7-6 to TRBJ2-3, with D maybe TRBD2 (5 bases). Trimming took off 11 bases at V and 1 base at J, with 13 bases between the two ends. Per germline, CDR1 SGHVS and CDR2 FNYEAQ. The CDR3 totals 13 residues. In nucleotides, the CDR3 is TGTGCCGGCCGAGACGGGGGCACAGATACGCAGTATTTT. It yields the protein CAGRDGGTDTQYF.

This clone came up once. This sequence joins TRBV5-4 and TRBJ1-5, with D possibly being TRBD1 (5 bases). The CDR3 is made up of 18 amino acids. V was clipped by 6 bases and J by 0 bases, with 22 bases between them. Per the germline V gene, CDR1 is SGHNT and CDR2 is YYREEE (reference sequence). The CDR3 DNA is TGTGCCAGCATCCTTCGTCGGCGGGGGGTTTATAGCAATCAGCCCCAGCATTTT. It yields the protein CASILRRRGVYSNQPQHF.

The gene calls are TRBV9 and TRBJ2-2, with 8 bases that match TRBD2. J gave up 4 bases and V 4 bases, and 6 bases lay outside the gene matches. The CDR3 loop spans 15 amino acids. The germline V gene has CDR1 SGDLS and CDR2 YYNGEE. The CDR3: CASSTSGGSTGELFF. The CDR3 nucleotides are TGTGCCAGCAGCACCAGCGGGGGCAGCACCGGGGAGCTGTTTTTT.

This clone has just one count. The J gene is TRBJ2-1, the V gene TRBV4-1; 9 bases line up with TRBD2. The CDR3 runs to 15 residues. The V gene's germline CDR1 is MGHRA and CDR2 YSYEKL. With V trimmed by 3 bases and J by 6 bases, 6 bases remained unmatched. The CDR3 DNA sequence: TGCGCCAGCAGCCATCAGCGGGGGGCGCCCAATGAGCAGTTCTTC. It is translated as CASSHQRGAPNEQFF.

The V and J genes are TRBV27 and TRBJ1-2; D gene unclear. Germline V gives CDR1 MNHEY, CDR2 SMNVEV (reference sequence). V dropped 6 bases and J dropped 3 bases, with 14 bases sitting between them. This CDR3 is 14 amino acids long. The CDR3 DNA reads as TGTGCCAGCAGCCTAAAAAACTCATACTATGGCTACACCTTC. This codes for CASSLKNSYYGYTF.

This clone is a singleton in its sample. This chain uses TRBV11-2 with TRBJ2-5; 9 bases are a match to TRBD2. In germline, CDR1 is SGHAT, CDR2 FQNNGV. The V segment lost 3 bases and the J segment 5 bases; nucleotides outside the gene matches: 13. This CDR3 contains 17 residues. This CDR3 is CASSLGLSGSGGETQYF. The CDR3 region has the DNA TGTGCCAGCAGCTTGGGTCTTAGCGGGAGTGGTGGGGAGACCCAGTACTTC.

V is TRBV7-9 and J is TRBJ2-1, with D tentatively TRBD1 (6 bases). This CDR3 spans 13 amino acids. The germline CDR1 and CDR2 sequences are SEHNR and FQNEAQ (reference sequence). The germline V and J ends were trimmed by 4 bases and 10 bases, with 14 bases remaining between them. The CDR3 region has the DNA TGTGCCAGCAGCTCCTACAGACAGGCGGAGCAGTTCTTC. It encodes CASSSYRQAEQFF.

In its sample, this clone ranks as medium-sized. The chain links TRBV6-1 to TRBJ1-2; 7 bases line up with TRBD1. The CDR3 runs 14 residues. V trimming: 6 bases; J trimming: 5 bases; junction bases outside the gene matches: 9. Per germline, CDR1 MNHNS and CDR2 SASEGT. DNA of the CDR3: TGTGCCAGCAGCTCCGGGACAGAAAGTTATGGCTACACCTTC. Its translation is CASSSGTESYGYTF.

The CDR3 DNA follows: TGTGCCAGTAGTACGGACATAAGCTCCTACAATGAGCAGTTCTTC. This sequence encodes CASSTDISSYNEQFF. This chain connects TRBV19 to TRBJ2-1, with D perhaps matching TRBD1 (5 bases). In germline, CDR1 is LNHDA, CDR2 SQIVND (reference sequence). V was clipped by 4 bases and J by 0 bases, with 10 bases between them. This CDR3 comprises 15 residues.

As DNA, the CDR3 is TGTGCCAGCAGTTTCGGGGGTTCCCCCTCCTACGAGCAGTACTTC. Its protein is CASSFGGSPSYEQYF. This sequence joins TRBV27 and TRBJ2-7; D may be TRBD2 (6 bases). Deletions cut 3 bases from V and 0 bases from J, with 12 bases between. Germline CDR1 and CDR2: MNHEY and SMNVEV (reference sequence). There are 15 residues in the CDR3.

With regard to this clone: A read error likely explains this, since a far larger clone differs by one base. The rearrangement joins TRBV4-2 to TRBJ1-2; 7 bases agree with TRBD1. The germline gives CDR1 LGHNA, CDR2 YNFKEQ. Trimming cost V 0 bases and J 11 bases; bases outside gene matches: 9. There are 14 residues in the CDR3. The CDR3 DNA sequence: TGTGCCAGCAGCCAAGATCGGCTCACAGGGGAGTACACCTTC. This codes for CASSQDRLTGEYTF.

The CDR3 loop is CASSYSGTGYTGELFF. CDR3 sequence (DNA): TGTGCCAGCAGTTACTCAGGGACAGGGTACACCGGGGAGCTGTTTTTT. V gene TRBV6-5 combines with J gene TRBJ2-2; 9 bases line up with TRBD1. The V segment lost 0 bases and the J segment 3 bases; nucleotides outside the gene matches: 2. The CDR3 has 16 amino acids. From germline, CDR1 is MNHEY and CDR2 SVGAGI.